This TCR beta chain came from a study of Ad26.COV2.S vaccination and SARS-CoV-2 variants. Study results and caveats: In vaccinated individuals, spike-specific CD8+ and CD4+ T cell responses reportedly displayed substantial breadth.

Comments on this clone: Antigen specificity is unknown.

Some clones are missing from TCRdb's copy, which holds only in-frame ones; the method was immunoSEQ multiplex PCR. Of about 350,000 clones listed, around nine tenths are singletons. As for treatment: around 19 received Ad26.COV2.S at low or high dose, single or two shots; five or six received placebo; per-sample allocation not given. Day 63 after the first injection of vaccine or placebo was the sampling time. Trimming shortened V by 1 base and J by 3 bases, and 13 bases separated the two germline ends. In germline, CDR1 is MGHRA, CDR2 YSYEKL. The CDR3 extends over 16 amino acids. The chain uses TRBV4-1 and TRBJ1-5; D perhaps matches TRBD1 (6 bases). The sequence derives from a person aged 18-60 years who received the Ad26.COV2.S COVID-19 vaccine or a placebo. This specimen consisted of peripheral blood, obtained in a trial of Ad26.COV2.S vaccine versus placebo. This chain's CDR3 is CASSQGGGHINQPQHF. DNA of the CDR3: TGCGCCAGCAGCCAAGGGGGGGGACATATCAATCAGCCCCAGCATTTT.